This passage covers 10 T cell receptor beta chains from one sample sequenced in a study of shared clonotypes between healthy human individuals. TCRdb's table, derived via immunoSEQ multiplex PCR, lists solely in-frame clones and lacks some. Of about 2.2 million clones listed, 93% are singletons. Cells designated naive CD8 were CD45RO-negative and were positively selected for CCR7, with terminally differentiated effector memory CD45RA+ cells excluded. The sample consisted of naive CD8+ T cells from PBMCs. The source is a man between 18 and 35 years old in good health. Some clones in this sample may be carry-over from other donors' samples.

A note on this clone: The same CDR3 arises from other DNA sequences in this sample as well. This rearrangement joins TRBV27 to TRBJ1-5; D gene ambiguous. The CDR3 contains 13 residues. Between the trimmed V and J ends, which lost 5 bases and 0 bases, there was a span of 5 bases. Germline CDR1 is MNHEY and CDR2 is SMNVEV (reference sequence). This CDR3 reads CASSLFSNQPQHF. In DNA form, the CDR3 reads TGTGCCAGCAGTCTATTTAGCAATCAGCCCCAGCATTTT.

The gene calls are TRBV19 and TRBJ1-5; D unresolved. Trimming removed 6 bases at V and 3 bases at J, with 9 bases between. The CDR3 extends over 13 amino acids. Per germline, CDR1 LNHDA and CDR2 SQIVND (reference sequence). As DNA, the CDR3 is TGTGCCAGTAGAAGCGGTAACAATCAGCCCCAGCATTTT. Its protein product is CASRSGNNQPQHF.

The chain is built from TRBV19 and TRBJ1-1; D is ambiguous. CDR1 LNHDA and CDR2 SQIVND come from the germline V gene (reference sequence). V dropped 7 bases and J dropped 1 base, with 7 bases sitting between them. This CDR3 contains 12 residues. The CDR3 sequence: CASTDWNTEAFF. The CDR3 DNA reads TGTGCCAGTACGGATTGGAACACTGAAGCTTTCTTT.

The V call is TRBV4-1, the J call TRBJ1-2; D might be TRBD1 (5 bases). With 3 bases removed from V and 0 bases from J, the gap between germline ends came to 17 bases. CDR1 and CDR2 (germline): MGHRA, YSYEKL. The CDR3 spans 17 residues. DNA for the CDR3: TGCGCCAGCAGCCACAGTGGGGCAGGCCAAGCTAACTATGGCTACACCTTC. Translation gives CASSHSGAGQANYGYTF.

This clone was counted only a few times. V is TRBV25-1 and J is TRBJ1-1, with a possible D match to TRBD1 (5 bases). Trimming cost V 4 bases and J 7 bases, with 16 bases left between them. The length of the CDR3 is 14 residues. CDR1 is MGHDK, CDR2 SYGVNS, per germline. The CDR3 reads CASSVQNVGVEAFF. CDR3 sequence (DNA): TGTGCCAGCAGTGTCCAAAATGTGGGGGTTGAAGCTTTCTTT.

The V gene is TRBV27, the J gene TRBJ1-4; D perhaps matches TRBD1 (6 bases). This CDR3 region has 16 residues. Germline CDR1 is MNHEY and CDR2 is SMNVEV (reference sequence). Deletions cut 6 bases from V and 3 bases from J, with 17 bases between. As DNA, the CDR3 is TGTGCCAGCAGCCCGGGGCCAGGACAGTCTAATGAAAAACTGTTTTTT. It is translated as CASSPGPGQSNEKLFF.

The chain has TRBV27 and TRBJ2-7, with D tentatively TRBD1 (7 bases). V lost 4 bases to trimming and J lost 4 bases, with 11 bases between them. The CDR3 runs 13 residues. Looked up from germline, CDR1 is MNHEY and CDR2 is SMNVEV (reference sequence). Here the CDR3 reads CASSSGDRYEQYF. In nucleotides, the CDR3 is TGTGCCAGCAGTTCGGGGGACAGATACGAGCAGTACTTC.

The rearrangement links TRBV6-5 to TRBJ2-7; D possibly corresponds to TRBD2 (6 bases). This CDR3 has 14 amino acids. Trimming removed 0 bases from V and 4 bases from J, with 10 bases in between. Germline-derived CDR1 and CDR2 are MNHEY and SVGAGI. The CDR3 loop reads CASSYSAEGYEQYF. For the CDR3, the DNA is TGTGCCAGCAGTTACTCGGCGGAGGGGTACGAGCAGTACTTC.

This chain joins TRBV27 and TRBJ1-1; D may be TRBD1 (5 bases). Between the trimmed V and J ends, which lost 5 bases and 7 bases, there was a span of 11 bases. Germline V gene sequence: CDR1 MNHEY, CDR2 SMNVEV (reference sequence). This CDR3 is built from 12 residues. The CDR3 region is CASSHSGGEAFF. CDR3 DNA sequence: TGTGCCAGCAGTCATTCGGGGGGTGAAGCTTTCTTT.

This clone was observed once. The genes are TRBV10-1 and TRBJ1-5; D is uncertain. The ends were cut back, 0 bases at V and 8 bases at J, with 14 bases in the middle. This CDR3 comprises 15 residues. The V gene's germline CDR1 is WNHNN and CDR2 SYGVQD (reference sequence). The CDR3 is CASSESPIRGKPQHF. The CDR3, as DNA: TGCGCCAGCAGTGAGTCTCCAATCCGGGGTAAGCCCCAGCATTTT.